A single sample gave rise to the 10 T cell receptor beta chains below, sequenced in a study of cytomegalovirus exposure and HLA in healthy donors. PCR used 60 Vbeta primers and 13 Jbeta primers. Generated by immunoSEQ multiplex PCR, the TCRdb table keeps only in-frame clones and is missing some. Among some 130,000 clones listed, 77% were seen once. The sequencing sample was made of PBMCs. Source of these receptors: a male donor in good health and CMV-seropositive.

The CDR3 DNA is TGTGCCAGCAGCCCCGGGACATCATTTCTTAATGAAAAACTGTTTTTT. This translates into CASSPGTSFLNEKLFF. This chain links TRBV28 with TRBJ1-4; TRBD1 is a possible D gene (6 bases). The V gene lost 6 bases and the J gene lost 4 bases, with 18 bases spanning the gap. Germline CDR1 reads MDHEN; CDR2 reads SYDVKM. The CDR3 contains 16 residues.

The rearrangement uses TRBV28 and TRBJ1-2; a possible D gene is TRBD1 (6 bases). The CDR3 extends over 14 amino acids. Germline V gives CDR1 MDHEN, CDR2 SYDVKM. Between the trimmed V and J ends, which lost 7 bases and 6 bases, there was a span of 18 bases. The CDR3 bases are TGTGCCAGCACTTGGGGCGGAACAGGGAATGGCTACACCTTC. It translates to CASTWGGTGNGYTF.

The chain joins TRBV5-1 to TRBJ2-5; D is unresolved. The J call may be incorrect, as the DNA end agrees better with TRBJ2-7. CDR1 is SGHRS and CDR2 is YFSETQ in the germline V gene. CDR3 length equals 10 residues. CDR3 bases: TGCGCCAGCAACGCCTACGAGCAGTACTTC. Translation: CASNAYEQYF.

The V gene is TRBV7-3, the J gene TRBJ2-1; possibly TRBD1 for D (6 bases). V lost 2 bases, J lost 6 bases, and 14 bases lay in between. The CDR3 loop spans 15 amino acids. CDR1 SGHTA and CDR2 FQGTGA come from the germline V gene. In nucleotides, the CDR3 is TGTGCCAGCAGCTTATACCCCGGGACACCCAATGAGCAGTTCTTC. It yields the protein CASSLYPGTPNEQFF.

The V and J genes are TRBV5-1 and TRBJ1-4; D is ambiguous. Germline V gene sequence: CDR1 SGHRS, CDR2 YFSETQ. The CDR3 is made up of 13 amino acids. V lost 4 bases and J 7 bases, leaving 11 bases between the germline ends. Written as DNA, the CDR3 is TGCGCCAGCAGCCCGGGAGGGCTTGAAAAACTGTTTTTT. Its translation is CASSPGGLEKLFF.

The rearrangement joins TRBV9 to TRBJ1-2; D possibly corresponds to TRBD1 (5 bases). Germline CDR1 reads SGDLS; CDR2 reads YYNGEE. Trimming shortened V by 1 base and J by 6 bases, and 25 bases separated the two germline ends. This CDR3 has 18 amino acids. The CDR3 spells CASSVFGGAAIALDGYTF. DNA for the CDR3: TGTGCCAGCAGCGTATTCGGCGGGGCAGCTATAGCCCTAGATGGCTACACCTTC.

V and J are TRBV5-1 and TRBJ1-2; D is possibly TRBD1 (5 bases). V was shortened by 5 bases and J by 5 bases, with 10 bases between the two germline ends. CDR3 length equals 12 residues. Germline CDR1 and CDR2: SGHRS and YFSETQ. The CDR3 region is CASRETDYGYTF. The CDR3 DNA reads TGCGCCAGCAGGGAGACAGATTATGGCTACACCTTC.

The chain recombines TRBV28 with TRBJ2-7; 7 bases fit TRBD1. Germline CDR1 and CDR2: MDHEN and SYDVKM. The CDR3 extends over 14 amino acids. With 6 bases clipped from V and 5 bases from J, the junction kept 10 bases outside the gene matches. In DNA form, the CDR3 reads TGTGCCAGCAGATTACAGGGGTATTCCGACGAGCAGTACTTC. This codes for CASRLQGYSDEQYF.

This clone was counted a single time. The chain is built from TRBV27 and TRBJ2-7, with D possibly TRBD2 on 6 matching bases. The CDR3 is 12 amino acids. Germline assignment: CDR1 MNHEY and CDR2 SMNVEV (reference sequence). The V end was cut by 8 bases, the J end by 0 bases, with 8 bases between. CDR3 sequence reads: CASGGISYEQYF. The CDR3 bases are TGTGCCAGCGGGGGGATCTCCTACGAGCAGTACTTC.

This chain links TRBV6-5 with TRBJ1-1, with D possibly being TRBD1 (6 bases). Trimming removed 10 bases at V and 0 bases at J, with 9 bases between. The V gene's germline CDR1 is MNHEY and CDR2 SVGAGI. The CDR3 loop spans 12 amino acids. CDR3 in amino acids: CATTGLNTEAFF. CDR3 bases: TGTGCCACCACAGGGTTGAACACTGAAGCTTTCTTT.